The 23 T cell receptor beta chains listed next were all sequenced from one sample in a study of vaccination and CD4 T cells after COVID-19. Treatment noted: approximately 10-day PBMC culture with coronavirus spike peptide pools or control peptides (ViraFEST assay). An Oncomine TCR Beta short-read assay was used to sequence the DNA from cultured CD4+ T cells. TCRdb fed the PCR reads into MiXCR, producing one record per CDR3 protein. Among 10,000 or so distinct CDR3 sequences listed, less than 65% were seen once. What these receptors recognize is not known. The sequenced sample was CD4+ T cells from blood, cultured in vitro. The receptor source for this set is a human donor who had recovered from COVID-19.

CDR3 sequence: CASSFLGQHTGELFF. CDR3 DNA: TGTGCCAGCAGCTTTCTAGGACAGCACACCGGGGAGCTGTTTTTT. The rearrangement joins TRBV7-8 to TRBJ2-2, with D perhaps TRBD1 (6 bases). This CDR3 is built from 15 residues. Germline V gene sequence: CDR1 SGHVS, CDR2 FQNEAQ. V lost 3 bases and J 3 bases, leaving 11 bases between the germline ends. Drawing the rest from reference TRBV7-8 and TRBJ2-2, the complete variable domain is GAGVSQSPRYKVAKRGQDVALRCDPISGHVSLFWYQQALGQGPEFLTYFQNEAQLDKSGLPSDRFFAERPEGSVSTLKIQRTQQEDSAVYLCASSFLGQHTGELFFGEGSRLTVL.

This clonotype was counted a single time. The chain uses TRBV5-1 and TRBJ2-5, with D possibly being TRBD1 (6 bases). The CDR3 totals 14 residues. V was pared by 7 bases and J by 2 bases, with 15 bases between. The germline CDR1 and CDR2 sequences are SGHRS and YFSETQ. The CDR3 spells CASRSPRGQETQYF. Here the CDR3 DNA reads TGCGCCAGCCGCTCCCCGAGGGGGCAAGAGACCCAGTACTTC.

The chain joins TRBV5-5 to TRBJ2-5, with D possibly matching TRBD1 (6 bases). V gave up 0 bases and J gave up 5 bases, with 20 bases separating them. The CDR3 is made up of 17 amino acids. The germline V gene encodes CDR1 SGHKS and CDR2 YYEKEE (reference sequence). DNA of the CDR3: TGTGCCAGCAGCTTGGTTAGTGGGTCAGGGGTGCGGGAGACCCAGTACTTC. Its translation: CASSLVSGSGVRETQYF.

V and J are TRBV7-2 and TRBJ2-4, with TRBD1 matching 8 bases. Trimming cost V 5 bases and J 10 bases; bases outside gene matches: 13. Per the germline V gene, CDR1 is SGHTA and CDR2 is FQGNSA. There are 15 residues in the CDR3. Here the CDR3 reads CASSLGRTGQGIQYF. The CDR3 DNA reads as TGTGCCAGCAGCCTAGGGAGGACAGGGCAAGGGATTCAGTACTTC.

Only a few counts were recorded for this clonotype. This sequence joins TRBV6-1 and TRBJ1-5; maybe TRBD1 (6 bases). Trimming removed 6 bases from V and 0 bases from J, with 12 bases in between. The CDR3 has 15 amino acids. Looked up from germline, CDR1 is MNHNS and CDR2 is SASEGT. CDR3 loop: CASSSGQFSNQPQHF. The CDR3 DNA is TGTGCCAGCAGCTCAGGACAGTTTAGCAATCAGCCCCAGCATTTT.

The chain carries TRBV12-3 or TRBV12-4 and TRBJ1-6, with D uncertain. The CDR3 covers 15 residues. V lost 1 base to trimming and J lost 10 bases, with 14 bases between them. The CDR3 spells CASSLGGGEGSPLHF. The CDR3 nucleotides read TGTGCCAGCAGTTTAGGAGGTGGGGAGGGCTCACCCCTCCACTTT.

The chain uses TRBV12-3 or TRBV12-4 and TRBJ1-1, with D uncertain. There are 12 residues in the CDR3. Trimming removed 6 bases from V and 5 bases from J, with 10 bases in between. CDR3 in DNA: TGTGCCAGCAGCGCTCTAGGGACTGAAGCTTTCTTT. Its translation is CASSALGTEAFF.

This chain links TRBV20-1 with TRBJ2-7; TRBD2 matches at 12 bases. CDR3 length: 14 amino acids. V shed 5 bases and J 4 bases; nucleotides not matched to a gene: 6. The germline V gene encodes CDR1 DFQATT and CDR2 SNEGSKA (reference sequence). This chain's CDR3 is CSALGLAGFYEQYF. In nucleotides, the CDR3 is TGCAGTGCTTTAGGACTAGCGGGATTTTACGAGCAGTACTTC.

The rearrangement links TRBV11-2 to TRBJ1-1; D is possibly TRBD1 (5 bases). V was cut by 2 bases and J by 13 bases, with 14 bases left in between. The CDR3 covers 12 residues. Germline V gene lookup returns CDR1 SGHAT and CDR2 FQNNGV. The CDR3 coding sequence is TGTGCCAGCAGCTTAATCGGGGGGGTAGGTTTCTTT. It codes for CASSLIGGVGFF. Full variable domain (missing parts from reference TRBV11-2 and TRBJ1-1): EAGVAQSPRYKIIEKRQSVAFWCNPISGHATLYWYQQILGQGPKLLIQFQNNGVVDDSQLPKDRFSAERLKGVDSTLKIQPAKLEDSAVYLCASSLIGGVGFFGQGTRLTVV.

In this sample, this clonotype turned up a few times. The CDR3 bases are TGCAGTGCACCCCCCACCGGGAGGAGCTCCTACAATGAGCAGTTCTTC. It codes for CSAPPTGRSSYNEQFF. The chain employs TRBV20-1 and TRBJ2-1; TRBD2 matches at 7 bases. The V and J ends lost 6 bases and 0 bases, in that order; junction bases with no gene match: 11. The V gene's germline CDR1 is DFQATT and CDR2 SNEGSKA (reference sequence). The CDR3 spans 16 residues.

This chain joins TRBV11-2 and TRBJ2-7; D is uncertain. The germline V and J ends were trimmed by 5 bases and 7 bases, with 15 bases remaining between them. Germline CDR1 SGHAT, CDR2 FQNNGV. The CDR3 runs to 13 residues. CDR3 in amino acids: CASSRLGIYEQYF. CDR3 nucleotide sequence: TGTGCCAGCAGCCGCCTTGGTATTTATGAGCAGTACTTC.

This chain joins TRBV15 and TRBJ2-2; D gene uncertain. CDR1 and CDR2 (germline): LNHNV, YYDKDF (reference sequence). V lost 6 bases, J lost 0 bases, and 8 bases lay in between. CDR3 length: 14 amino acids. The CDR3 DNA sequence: TGTGCCACCAGGATGCAACCGAACACCGGGGAGCTGTTTTTT. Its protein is CATRMQPNTGELFF.

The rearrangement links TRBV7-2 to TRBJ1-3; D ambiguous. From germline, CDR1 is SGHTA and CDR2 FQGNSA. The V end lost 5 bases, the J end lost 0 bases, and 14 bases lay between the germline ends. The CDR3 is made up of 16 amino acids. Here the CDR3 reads CASSPRPGLSGNTIYF. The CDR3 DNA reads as TGTGCCAGCAGCCCTCGCCCAGGTCTCTCTGGAAACACCATATATTTT.

The CDR3: CASGTSGGEDTQYF. CDR3 DNA: TGTGCCTCCGGGACTAGCGGGGGCGAAGATACGCAGTATTTT. V usage is TRBV7-2 and J usage is TRBJ2-3; 14 bases fit TRBD2. The V segment lost 11 bases and the J segment 5 bases; nucleotides outside the gene matches: 6. Germline V gives CDR1 SGHTA, CDR2 FQGNSA. The CDR3 totals 14 residues.

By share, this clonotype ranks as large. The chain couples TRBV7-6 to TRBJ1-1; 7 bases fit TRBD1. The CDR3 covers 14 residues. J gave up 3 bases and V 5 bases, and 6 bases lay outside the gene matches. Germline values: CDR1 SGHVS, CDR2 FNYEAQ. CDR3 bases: TGTGCCAGCAGCCACAGGGGACAACACACTGAAGCTTTCTTT. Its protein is CASSHRGQHTEAFF.

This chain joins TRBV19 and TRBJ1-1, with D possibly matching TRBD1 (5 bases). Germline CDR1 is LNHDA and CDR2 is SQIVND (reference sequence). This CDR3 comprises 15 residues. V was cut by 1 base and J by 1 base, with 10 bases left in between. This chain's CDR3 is CASSIGGGTNTEAFF. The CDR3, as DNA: TGTGCCAGTAGTATAGGCGGGGGAACGAACACTGAAGCTTTCTTT.

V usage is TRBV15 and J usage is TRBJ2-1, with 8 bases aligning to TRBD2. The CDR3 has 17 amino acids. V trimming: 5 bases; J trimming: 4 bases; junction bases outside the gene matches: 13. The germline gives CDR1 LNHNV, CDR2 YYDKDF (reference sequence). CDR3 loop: CATSPRRSSGFYNEQFF. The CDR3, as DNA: TGTGCCACCAGCCCCCGCAGGTCTAGCGGGTTTTACAATGAGCAGTTCTTC.

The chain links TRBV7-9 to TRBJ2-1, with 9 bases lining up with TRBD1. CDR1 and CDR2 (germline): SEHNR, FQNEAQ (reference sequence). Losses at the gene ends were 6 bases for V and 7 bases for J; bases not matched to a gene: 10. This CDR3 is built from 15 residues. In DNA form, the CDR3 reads TGTGCCAGCAGTCTAACCGGGACAGGGAGGAATGAGCAGTTCTTC. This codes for CASSLTGTGRNEQFF.

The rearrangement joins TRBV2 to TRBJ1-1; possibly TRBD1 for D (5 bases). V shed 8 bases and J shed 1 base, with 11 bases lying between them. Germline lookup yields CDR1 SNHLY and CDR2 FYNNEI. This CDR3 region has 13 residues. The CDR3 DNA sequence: TGTGCCAGCGGGGCTGATCGGAACACTGAAGCTTTCTTT. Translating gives CASGADRNTEAFF. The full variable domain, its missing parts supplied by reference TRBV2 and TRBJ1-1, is EPEVTQTPSHQVTQMGQEVILRCVPISNHLYFYWYRQILGQKVEFLVSFYNNEISEKSEIFDDQFSVERPDGSNFTLKIRSTKLEDSAMYFCASGADRNTEAFFGQGTRLTVV.

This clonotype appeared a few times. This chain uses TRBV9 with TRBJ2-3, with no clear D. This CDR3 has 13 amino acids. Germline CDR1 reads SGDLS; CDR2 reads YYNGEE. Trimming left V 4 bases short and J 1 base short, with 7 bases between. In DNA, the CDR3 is TGTGCCAGCAGCCAGATGGGCACAGATACGCAGTATTTT. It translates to CASSQMGTDTQYF. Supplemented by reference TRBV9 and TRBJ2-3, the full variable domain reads DSGVTQTPKHLITATGQRVTLRCSPRSGDLSVYWYQQSLDQGLQFLIQYYNGEERAKGNILERFSAQQFPDLHSELNLSSLELGDSALYFCASSQMGTDTQYFGPGTRLTVL.

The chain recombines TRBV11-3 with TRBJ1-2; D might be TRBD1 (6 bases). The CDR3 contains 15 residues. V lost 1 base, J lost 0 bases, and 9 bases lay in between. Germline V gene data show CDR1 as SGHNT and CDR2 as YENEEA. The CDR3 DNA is TGTGCCAGCAGCTTAGCAGCAGGGGCTAACTATGGCTACACCTTC. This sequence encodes CASSLAAGANYGYTF.

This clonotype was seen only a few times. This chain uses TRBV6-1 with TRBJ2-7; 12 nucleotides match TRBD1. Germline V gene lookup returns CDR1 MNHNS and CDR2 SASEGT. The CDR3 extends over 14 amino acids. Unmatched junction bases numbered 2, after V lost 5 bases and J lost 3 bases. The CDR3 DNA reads TGTGCCAGCAGTCGGGACAGGGGGCTCTACGAGCAGTACTTC. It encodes CASSRDRGLYEQYF.

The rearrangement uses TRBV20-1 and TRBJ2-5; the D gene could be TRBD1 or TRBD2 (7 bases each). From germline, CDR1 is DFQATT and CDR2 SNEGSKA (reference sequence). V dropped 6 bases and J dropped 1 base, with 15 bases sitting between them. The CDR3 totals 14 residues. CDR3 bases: TGCAGTGCCCTCAGGGGGGGTTTCCAAGAGACCCAGTACTTC. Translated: CSALRGGFQETQYF.